The 15 T cell receptor beta chains below come from one sample, sequenced in a study of TIL therapy for anti-PD-1-resistant metastatic lung cancer. Sample time point: pre-treatment sample, taken before nivolumab and TIL therapy. Pleural nodules or supraclavicular lymph nodes made up most of the excised metastases sampled. Sequencing used immunoSEQ v3. Profiled with immunoSEQ multiplex PCR; TCRdb holds only in-frame clones, not every one. The data show more than 90,000 clones, about two thirds seen once. The material was tumor tissue, obtained at baseline. Receptors were obtained from a person aged 25 to 85 with non-small cell lung cancer.

V gene TRBV4-1 combines with J gene TRBJ2-7; TRBD1 aligns across 7 bases. The CDR3 runs 14 residues. Germline-derived CDR1 and CDR2 are MGHRA and YSYEKL. V was pared by 3 bases and J by 4 bases, with 6 bases of the junction left unmatched. Written as DNA, the CDR3 is TGCGCCAGCAGCCAGCCGAAACAGGGGTACGAGCAGTACTTC. Protein: CASSQPKQGYEQYF.

The V gene is TRBV19, the J gene TRBJ2-3; maybe TRBD1 (6 bases). The CDR3 contains 14 residues. Germline lookup yields CDR1 LNHDA and CDR2 SQIVND (reference sequence). Trimming shortened V by 3 bases and J by 0 bases, and 7 bases separated the two germline ends. The chain's CDR3 is CASSIRGSTDTQYF. CDR3 sequence (DNA): TGTGCCAGTAGTATTAGGGGGAGCACAGATACGCAGTATTTT.

The V gene is TRBV15, the J gene TRBJ1-5; 7 positions match TRBD1. V shed 0 bases, J shed 4 bases, and the junction held 0 bases outside the gene matches. Germline loops: CDR1 LNHNV, CDR2 YYDKDF (reference sequence). The CDR3 totals 14 residues. The CDR3 nucleotides are TGTGCCACCAGCAGAGAGGACAGGAATCAGCCCCAGCATTTT. Residues: CATSREDRNQPQHF.

The chain couples TRBV7-8 to TRBJ1-5; D call uncertain. In germline, CDR1 is SGHVS, CDR2 FQNEAQ. The CDR3 loop spans 13 amino acids. Trimming shortened V by 2 bases and J by 4 bases, and 6 bases separated the two germline ends. The CDR3 coding sequence is TGTGCCAGCAGCTTACACAGAAATCAGCCCCAGCATTTT. It codes for CASSLHRNQPQHF.

The chain uses TRBV3-1 (or the pseudogene TRBV3-2) and TRBJ2-1; 11 bases are a match to TRBD2. Per the germline V gene, CDR1 is LGHDT and CDR2 is YNNKEL (reference sequence). V lost 6 bases and J lost 9; bases outside the gene matches: 16. The CDR3 totals 17 residues. The CDR3 reads CASRGTSGGGYSFEQFF. The CDR3 DNA is TGTGCCAGCAGGGGGACTAGCGGTGGGGGATACTCGTTTGAGCAGTTCTTC.

The rearrangement uses TRBV11-2 and TRBJ2-7; perhaps TRBD2 as D (6 bases). V lost 1 base to trimming and J lost 4 bases, with 11 bases between them. Looked up from germline, CDR1 is SGHAT and CDR2 is FQNNGV. The CDR3 length is 14 residues. CDR3 nucleotide sequence: TGTGCCAGCAGCTTAGTTCCAGGGAGGTACGAGCAGTACTTC. It specifies CASSLVPGRYEQYF.

The DNA of the CDR3 is TGTGCCAGCAGCTTAGTCTCCGAGGGGGATACGCAGTATTTT. Its protein product is CASSLVSEGDTQYF. The rearrangement joins TRBV7-8 to TRBJ2-3, with D possibly called TRBD1 or TRBD2 (5 bases each). In germline, CDR1 is SGHVS, CDR2 FQNEAQ. Trimming removed 1 base from V and 6 bases from J, with 11 bases in between. The CDR3 contains 14 residues.

The chain carries TRBV6-5 and TRBJ1-2; 8 positions agree with TRBD1. V dropped 5 bases and J dropped 7; count of bases not matched to a gene: 9. CDR3 length: 14 residues. Germline V gene sequence: CDR1 MNHEY, CDR2 SVGAGI. This CDR3 is CASSPQTGGAGYTF. The CDR3 nucleotides read TGTGCCAGCAGTCCCCAAACAGGGGGGGCTGGCTACACCTTC.

The chain couples TRBV5-1 to TRBJ1-6; a possible D gene is TRBD1 (5 bases). The germline CDR1 and CDR2 sequences are SGHRS and YFSETQ. The CDR3 length is 15 residues. Trimming pared 0 bases from V and 14 bases from J, leaving 18 bases between. Here the CDR3 DNA reads TGCGCCAGCAGCTTGGCCGGGGGTAGGGGAAGCACCCTCCACTTT. Its protein product is CASSLAGGRGSTLHF.

The CDR3 loop is CASSRRRNGELFF. The CDR3 nucleotides read TGTGCCAGCAGCCGGCGGAGGAACGGGGAGCTGTTTTTT. This chain joins TRBV6-5 and TRBJ2-2; D perhaps matches TRBD2 (5 bases). Germline V gene lookup returns CDR1 MNHEY and CDR2 SVGAGI. This CDR3 spans 13 amino acids. Between the trimmed V and J ends, which lost 6 bases and 7 bases, there was a span of 12 bases.

The chain has TRBV29-1 and TRBJ2-7; D is unclear. V shed 3 bases and J shed 4 bases, with 10 bases lying between them. Germline values: CDR1 SQVTM, CDR2 ANQGSEA. This CDR3 has 12 amino acids. The CDR3, as DNA: TGCAGCGTTGAGGGCAGCACTTACGAGCAGTACTTC. Translating it yields CSVEGSTYEQYF.

The gene calls are TRBV11-2 and TRBJ2-7, with 11 bases fitting TRBD1. V was clipped by 5 bases and J by 4 bases; unmatched bases: 7. The length of the CDR3 is 15 residues. The germline gives CDR1 SGHAT, CDR2 FQNNGV. This CDR3 is CASSDSGQGAYEQYF. The CDR3 bases are TGTGCCAGCAGCGACTCCGGACAGGGGGCATACGAGCAGTACTTC.

The chain combines TRBV7-2 with TRBJ2-7, with D possibly TRBD1 on 6 matching bases. The V gene lost 5 bases and the J gene lost 4 bases, with 21 bases spanning the gap. Germline V gene data show CDR1 as SGHTA and CDR2 as FQGNSA. CDR3 length: 16 residues. The CDR3 sequence: CASSKLRRTDPYEQYF. Here the CDR3 DNA reads TGTGCCAGCAGCAAACTTCGCCGGACAGATCCTTACGAGCAGTACTTC.

The V gene is TRBV4-1, the J gene TRBJ1-5; 8 nucleotides align to TRBD1. CDR3 size: 15 residues. With V trimmed by 4 bases and J by 7 bases, 9 bases remained unmatched. Germline CDR1 and CDR2: MGHRA and YSYEKL. CDR3 amino acids: CASSRDRGERQPQHF. As DNA, the CDR3 is TGCGCCAGCAGCCGAGACAGGGGAGAAAGGCAGCCCCAGCATTTT.

V and J are TRBV12-3 or TRBV12-4 and TRBJ2-2, with D unclear. This CDR3 region has 12 residues. V was cut by 7 bases and J by 7 bases, with 10 bases left in between. CDR3 residues: CASTRRGGELFF. DNA of the CDR3: TGTGCCAGCACCCGGCGCGGCGGGGAGCTGTTTTTT.